A single sample gave rise to the 13 T cell receptor beta chains below, sequenced in a study of blood T cell repertoires in COVID-19. Repertoires were generated with immunoSEQ multiplex PCR, while TCRdb's copy carries only in-frame clones and drops some. The sample lists about 260,000 clones, about 80% occurring once. Input material: peripheral blood. The source is a woman over 75 with acute or convalescent COVID-19.

As DNA, the CDR3 is TGTGCCAGCAGTCCTCCCTATTCAGGGGGCAGTACTGAAGCTTTCTTT. This sequence encodes CASSPPYSGGSTEAFF. The chain carries TRBV28 and TRBJ1-1; 8 bases line up with TRBD1. Germline loops: CDR1 MDHEN, CDR2 SYDVKM. The V gene end was trimmed by 5 bases and the J gene end by 5 bases; junction bases not matched to a gene: 13. This CDR3 region has 16 residues.

This rearrangement joins TRBV9 to TRBJ2-2, with a weak D call TRBD1 (6 bases). V dropped 4 bases and J dropped 0 bases, with 13 bases sitting between them. The CDR3 length is 16 residues. Germline V gene data show CDR1 as SGDLS and CDR2 as YYNGEE. CDR3 sequence: CASSPRTDPNTGELFF. The CDR3 nucleotides are TGTGCCAGCAGCCCAAGGACAGACCCGAACACCGGGGAGCTGTTTTTT.

This sequence joins TRBV9 and TRBJ2-1; 9 bases align to TRBD1. The V segment lost 4 bases and the J segment 1 base; nucleotides outside the gene matches: 3. The CDR3 runs to 15 residues. Looked up from germline, CDR1 is SGDLS and CDR2 is YYNGEE. CDR3 protein: CASSTGTGSYNEQFF. The DNA for the CDR3 is TGTGCCAGCAGCACCGGGACAGGGTCCTACAATGAGCAGTTCTTC.

The V call is TRBV19, the J call TRBJ2-2, with TRBD1 matching over 8 bases. V dropped 7 bases and J dropped 5; count of bases not matched to a gene: 15. Germline-derived CDR1 and CDR2 are LNHDA and SQIVND (reference sequence). The CDR3 spans 17 residues. Here the CDR3 reads CASTGQTGALRTGELFF. The DNA of the CDR3 is TGTGCCAGTACCGGTCAGACAGGGGCCCTGCGGACCGGGGAGCTGTTTTTT.

This clone has just one count. For the CDR3, the DNA is TGTGCCAGCAGCGCGCGGGGATACAATGAGCAGTTCTTC. Translated, it gives CASSARGYNEQFF. The chain joins TRBV9 to TRBJ2-1; a possible D gene is TRBD2 (6 bases). Germline V gene lookup returns CDR1 SGDLS and CDR2 YYNGEE. The V end was cut by 3 bases, the J end by 4 bases, with 8 bases between. The CDR3 consists of 13 residues.

The chain is built from TRBV29-1 and TRBJ2-1; the D gene is possibly TRBD1 (6 bases). The CDR3 contains 13 residues. V was pared by 3 bases and J by 5 bases, with 11 bases between. Germline loops: CDR1 SQVTM, CDR2 ANQGSEA. The CDR3 loop is CSVDPTGDNEQFF. The CDR3 DNA is TGCAGCGTTGATCCGACAGGCGACAATGAGCAGTTCTTC.

The chain recombines TRBV7-8 with TRBJ2-7; 7 nucleotides line up with TRBD2. This CDR3 contains 14 residues. The V and J ends lost 5 bases and 2 bases, in that order; junction bases with no gene match: 6. The germline V gene has CDR1 SGHVS and CDR2 FQNEAQ. The CDR3 protein is CASSKRDATYEQYF. CDR3 sequence (DNA): TGTGCCAGCAGCAAGCGGGACGCAACCTACGAGCAGTACTTC. The whole variable domain, remainder taken from reference TRBV7-8 and TRBJ2-7, is GAGVSQSPRYKVAKRGQDVALRCDPISGHVSLFWYQQALGQGPEFLTYFQNEAQLDKSGLPSDRFFAERPEGSVSTLKIQRTQQEDSAVYLCASSKRDATYEQYFGPGTRLTVT.

A few counts support this clone. The chain's CDR3 is CSASVGAYEQYF. DNA for the CDR3: TGCAGTGCTAGTGTCGGGGCCTACGAGCAGTACTTC. V is TRBV20-1 and J is TRBJ2-7, with D perhaps TRBD2 (5 bases). Germline CDR1 is DFQATT and CDR2 is SNEGSKA (reference sequence). This CDR3 has 12 amino acids. V was pared by 3 bases and J by 2 bases, with 8 bases between.

The table lists this clone with a count of one. V usage is TRBV5-8 and J usage is TRBJ1-2; 8 bases line up with TRBD1. CDR1 is SGHTS and CDR2 is YDEGEE in the germline V gene. The V and J ends lost 0 bases and 2 bases, in that order; junction bases with no gene match: 0. There are 14 residues in the CDR3. CDR3 in DNA: TGTGCCAGCAGCTTGGGACAGGGGAACTATGGCTACACCTTC. Translation: CASSLGQGNYGYTF.

The V and J genes are TRBV7-9 and TRBJ1-1, with D possibly matching TRBD1 (5 bases). Germline assignment: CDR1 SEHNR and CDR2 FQNEAQ (reference sequence). The CDR3 runs to 14 residues. Trimming stripped 3 bases from V and 5 bases from J, with 13 bases between. CDR3 sequence (DNA): TGTGCCAGCAGCTTTTCTGGGGCGGGAACTGAAGCTTTCTTT. It specifies CASSFSGAGTEAFF.

This sequence joins TRBV29-1 and TRBJ2-2; TRBD2 agrees at 8 bases. Trimming removed 2 bases from V and 3 bases from J; junction bases left unmatched: 8. Germline loops: CDR1 SQVTM, CDR2 ANQGSEA. CDR3 length: 16 residues. The CDR3 DNA sequence: TGCAGCGTTGAACTTCTTGCGGGGGGTGACACCGGGGAGCTGTTTTTT. Translating it yields CSVELLAGGDTGELFF.

The chain carries TRBV2 and TRBJ2-1; no reliable D call. This CDR3 region has 13 residues. Germline CDR1 reads SNHLY; CDR2 reads FYNNEI. V was cut by 6 bases and J by 3 bases, with 9 bases left in between. CDR3 residues: CASRRLDYNEQFF. The CDR3 DNA sequence: TGTGCCAGCAGGAGGTTGGACTACAATGAGCAGTTCTTC.

The J gene is TRBJ2-5, the V gene TRBV20-1; 7 bases line up with TRBD2. Germline V gives CDR1 DFQATT, CDR2 SNEGSKA (reference sequence). The V segment lost 3 bases and the J segment 2 bases; nucleotides outside the gene matches: 6. This CDR3 comprises 14 residues. CDR3 nucleotide sequence: TGCAGTGCTAGTCCGGGGGGACTTCAAGAGACCCAGTACTTC. Translated, it gives CSASPGGLQETQYF.